This is a list of T cell receptor beta chains from one sample in a study of control samples from healthy donors and cancer patients. The assay was immunoSEQ multiplex PCR, and TCRdb's table has in-frame clones only and misses some. The data contain 160,000 or so clones, 90% to 95% of them singletons. Sample: PBMCs. The receptors shown here come from a man in his fifties or sixties with colorectal cancer. Both conserved end residues are part of each CDR3. D genes are given only for firm matches. Expanded clones are given a class, and other clones once, few, many or no size at all.

TRBV7-9	TRBJ1-3	-	-	CASSSRWEKFSGNTIYF	TGTGCCAGCAGCTCGAGGTGGGAGAAGTTCTCTGGAAACACCATATATTTT
TRBV2	TRBJ2-3	-	-	CASSDRGGVTDTQYF	TGTGCCAGCAGTGACAGGGGGGGAGTCACAGATACGCAGTATTTT
TRBV7-2	TRBJ1-1	-	-	CASSLAGVLNTEAFF	TGTGCCAGCAGCTTAGCAGGGGTGCTGAACACTGAAGCTTTCTTT
TRBV7-2	TRBJ1-1	-	TRBD1	CASSSITGVTIEAFF	TGTGCCAGCAGCTCAATAACAGGGGTTACAATTGAAGCTTTCTTT
TRBV15	TRBJ1-5	-	TRBD1	CATSSGQADNQPQHF	TGTGCCACCAGCTCGGGACAGGCGGACAATCAGCCCCAGCATTTT
TRBV11-3	TRBJ1-1	-	-	CASSLQVNTEAFF	TGTGCCAGCAGCTTACAGGTGAACACTGAAGCTTTCTTT
TRBV30	TRBJ1-5	-	-	CAWKGRNSNQPQHF	TGTGCCTGGAAGGGCAGAAATAGCAATCAGCCCCAGCATTTT
TRBV19	TRBJ2-5	-	-	CASSIGQSPQETQYF	TGTGCCAGTAGTATAGGACAGAGCCCTCAAGAGACCCAGTACTTC
TRBV5-1	TRBJ2-1	-	TRBD2	CASSLESGGLWNEQFF	TGCGCCAGCAGCTTGGAAAGCGGGGGCCTCTGGAATGAGCAGTTCTTC
TRBV6-2/TRBV6-3	TRBJ2-7	-	-	CASSRDSVSYEQYF	TGTGCCAGCAGCCGCGACAGTGTCTCCTACGAGCAGTACTTC
TRBV18	TRBJ2-3	-	TRBD2	CASSPTTAGGPLDTQYF	TGTGCCAGCTCACCAACGACTGCGGGGGGCCCGCTAGATACGCAGTATTTT
TRBV4-3	TRBJ2-4	-	TRBD2	CASSQDGSGRINIQYF	TGCGCCAGCAGCCAAGATGGAAGCGGGAGGATAAACATTCAGTACTTC
TRBV19	TRBJ1-1	-	-	CASSRGGMNTEAFF	TGTGCCAGTAGTCGAGGGGGTATGAACACTGAAGCTTTCTTT
TRBV10-3	TRBJ2-2	-	-	CAISTGTGELFF	TGTGCCATCAGTACAGGGACCGGGGAGCTGTTTTTT
TRBV5-1	TRBJ1-1	-	-	CASSPGLREDTEAFF	TGCGCCAGCAGCCCTGGTCTCAGGGAGGACACTGAAGCTTTCTTT
TRBV5-1	TRBJ2-3	-	-	CASSLVAGSTDTQYF	TGCGCCAGCAGCTTGGTTGCGGGGAGCACAGATACGCAGTATTTT
TRBV9	TRBJ2-3	-	TRBD2	CASSGSGTSTDTQYF	TGTGCCAGCAGCGGCAGCGGGACTAGCACAGATACGCAGTATTTT
TRBV2	TRBJ1-5	-	-	CASSEMGNRNQPQHF	TGTGCCAGCAGTGAAATGGGCAATCGCAATCAGCCCCAGCATTTT
TRBV5-1	TRBJ2-2	-	-	CASRSRPPSDSITGELFF	TGCGCCAGCAGATCCCGGCCCCCTTCGGACAGCATTACCGGGGAGCTGTTTTTT
TRBV15	TRBJ1-5	-	-	CATSTTNQPQHF	TGTGCCACCAGCACTACTAATCAGCCCCAGCATTTT
TRBV7-2	TRBJ1-5	-	-	CASSLKSTGLFSPQHF	TGTGCCAGCAGCTTAAAGTCGACAGGTTTGTTCTCACCCCAGCATTTT
TRBV14	TRBJ2-1	-	-	CASSQDLLVNEQFF	TGTGCCAGCAGCCAAGATTTACTTGTGAATGAGCAGTTCTTC
TRBV24-1	TRBJ2-1	-	TRBD1	CATSDQETGGWDEQFF	TGTGCCACCAGTGACCAAGAGACAGGGGGCTGGGATGAGCAGTTCTTC
TRBV28	TRBJ1-2	-	-	CASSLTPGWGGYTF	TGTGCCAGCAGTTTAACCCCCGGGTGGGGCGGCTACACCTTC
TRBV7-9	TRBJ2-5	-	-	CASSLASGVATQYF	TGTGCCAGCAGCTTAGCGTCCGGGGTCGCGACCCAGTACTTC
TRBV18	TRBJ2-1	few	TRBD2	CASSRSGGYNEQFF	TGTGCCAGCTCCCGTTCGGGGGGCTACAATGAGCAGTTCTTC
TRBV5-5	TRBJ1-2	-	TRBD1	CASRHRDSNYGYTF	TGTGCCAGCAGGCACCGGGACAGTAACTATGGCTACACCTTC
TRBV27	TRBJ1-6	-	TRBD1	CASSLGQATSPLHF	TGTGCCAGCAGTTTAGGACAGGCTACTTCACCCCTCCACTTT
TRBV11-2	TRBJ1-1	-	TRBD1	CASSLVGTGPIEAFF	TGTGCCAGCAGCTTAGTAGGGACAGGCCCAATTGAAGCTTTCTTT
TRBV7-9	TRBJ2-7	-	-	CASSLFPPRALGSYEQYF	TGTGCCAGCAGCTTATTTCCCCCCCGTGCGTTAGGGTCCTACGAGCAGTACTTC
TRBV10-3	TRBJ1-1	-	TRBD1	CAIRGGLNTEAFF	TGTGCCATCAGAGGGGGCTTGAACACTGAAGCTTTCTTT
TRBV19	TRBJ2-3	-	-	CASSTPGADTQYF	TGTGCCAGTAGTACCCCCGGGGCAGATACGCAGTATTTT
TRBV20-1	TRBJ1-2	once	-	CSAPLGRGYTF	TGCAGTGCCCCCCTCGGAAGGGGCTACACCTTC
TRBV19	TRBJ1-2	-	-	CASSIQGVYGYTF	TGTGCCAGTAGTATACAGGGTGTCTATGGCTACACCTTC
TRBV19	TRBJ1-6	once	TRBD1	CASSMGGGEYSPLHF	TGTGCCAGTAGTATGGGAGGGGGCGAGTATTCACCCCTCCACTTT
TRBV27	TRBJ2-5	-	-	CASSLFIGGETQYF	TGTGCCAGCAGTTTATTCATCGGAGGAGAGACCCAGTACTTC
TRBV6-2/TRBV6-3	TRBJ1-1	-	-	CASSDTPPGANEAFF	TGTGCCAGCAGTGATACTCCCCCAGGGGCGAATGAAGCTTTCTTT
TRBV4-2	TRBJ1-1	-	-	CASSQETVNTEAFF	TGTGCCAGCAGCCAAGAGACAGTGAACACTGAAGCTTTCTTT
TRBV19	TRBJ2-7	-	-	CASSIDLWDSPLYEQYF	TGTGCCAGTAGTATAGATCTATGGGACTCGCCCCTCTACGAGCAGTACTTC
TRBV11-2	TRBJ2-7	once	-	CASSLGQSYEQYF	TGTGCCAGCAGCTTAGGACAGTCCTACGAGCAGTACTTC
TRBV5-1	TRBJ2-7	-	-	CASSFGTEAYEQYF	TGCGCCAGCAGCTTTGGGACGGAAGCCTACGAGCAGTACTTC
TRBV29-1	TRBJ2-5	-	TRBD1	CSGDRGGETQYF	TGCAGCGGGGACAGGGGAGGCGAGACCCAGTACTTC
TRBV19	TRBJ1-1	-	-	CASSIGRGARNTEAFF	TGTGCCAGTAGTATAGGACGGGGGGCCCGGAACACTGAAGCTTTCTTT
TRBV4-2	TRBJ2-5	-	-	CASSQSQSKETQYF	TGTGCCAGCAGCCAAAGTCAGTCCAAAGAGACCCAGTACTTC
TRBV9	TRBJ1-2	-	-	CASSVVDFYGYTF	TGTGCCAGCAGCGTAGTTGACTTCTATGGCTACACCTTC
TRBV6-5	TRBJ2-4	-	-	CASEETVAKNIQYF	TGTGCCAGTGAAGAGACGGTGGCCAAAAACATTCAGTACTTC
TRBV6-5	TRBJ1-4	once	-	CASSYSRHTTEKLFF	TGTGCCAGCAGTTACTCCCGCCACACCACCGAAAAACTGTTTTTT
TRBV11-2	TRBJ1-2	-	-	CASSPLGSQQYTF	TGTGCCAGCAGCCCCCTAGGGTCACAGCAGTACACCTTC
TRBV2	TRBJ2-3	once	-	CASSSTAASTDTQYF	TGTGCCAGCAGTTCGACTGCCGCCAGCACAGATACGCAGTATTTT
TRBV5-5	TRBJ1-4	-	-	CASSLEPDRLFFNEKLFF	TGTGCCAGCAGCTTGGAACCGGACAGACTATTCTTTAATGAAAAACTGTTTTTT
TRBV13	TRBJ2-4	-	TRBD2	CASSLKGDGGAPIQYF	TGTGCCAGCAGCTTAAAAGGTGACGGGGGGGCCCCGATTCAGTACTTC
TRBV12-2	TRBJ2-7	-	-	CASRYSLTRDSRPEQYF	TGTGCAAGTCGCTACTCCCTAACCCGGGACTCACGACCGGAGCAGTACTTC
TRBV5-4	TRBJ1-1	-	-	CASSSKRAQARYTEAFF	TGTGCCAGCAGCTCAAAACGGGCACAGGCCCGTTATACTGAAGCTTTCTTT